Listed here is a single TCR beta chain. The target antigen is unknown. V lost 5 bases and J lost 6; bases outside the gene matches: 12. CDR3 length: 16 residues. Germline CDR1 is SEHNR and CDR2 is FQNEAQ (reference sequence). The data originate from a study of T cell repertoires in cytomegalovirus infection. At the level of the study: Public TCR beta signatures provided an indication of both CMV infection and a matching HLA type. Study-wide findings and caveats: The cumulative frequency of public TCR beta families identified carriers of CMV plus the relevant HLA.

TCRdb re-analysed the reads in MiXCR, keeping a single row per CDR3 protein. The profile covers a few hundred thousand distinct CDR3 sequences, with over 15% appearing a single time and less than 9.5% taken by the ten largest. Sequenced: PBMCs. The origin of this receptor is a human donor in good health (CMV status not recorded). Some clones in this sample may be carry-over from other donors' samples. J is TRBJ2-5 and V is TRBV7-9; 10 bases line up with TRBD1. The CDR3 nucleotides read TGTGCCAGCAGCCTCATCTCCGGGACAGGGGCGAAGACCCAGTACTTC. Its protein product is CASSLISGTGAKTQYF. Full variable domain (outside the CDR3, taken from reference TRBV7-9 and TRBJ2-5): DTGVSQNPRHKITKRGQNVTFRCDPISEHNRLYWYRQTLGQGPEFLTYFQNEAQLEKSRLLSDRFSAERPKGSFSTLEIQRTEQGDSAMYLCASSLISGTGAKTQYFGPGTRLLVL.